This T cell receptor (beta chain) stems from a study of T cells in Graves' hyperthyroidism and ophthalmopathy. In its sample, this clonotype was seen a few times. CDR1 is GTSNPN and CDR2 is SVGIG in the germline V gene (reference sequence). This CDR3 is 11 amino acids long. V lost 3 bases, J lost 4 bases, and 6 bases lay in between. Hyperthyroidism of Graves' type that showed no ophthalmopathy progression within 18 months was stable. Amplification of TCR beta CDR3 regions used RNA as the template. Primed by the HTBI set, a first-round RT-PCR was run on the TCR CDR3. Using its own MiXCR run on the multiplex PCR reads, TCRdb lists one record per CDR3 protein. The sample records roughly 800,000 distinct CDR3 sequences, roughly 40% being singletons.

The sample taken for sequencing was blood. The clonotype originates from a man younger than 35 with Graves' hyperthyroidism. This chain connects TRBV30 to TRBJ1-1; D is unclear. The CDR3 DNA follows: TGTGCCTGGAGCCGGGGCACTGAAGCTTTCTTT. It encodes CAWSRGTEAFF.